This TCR beta chain emerged from a study of early T cells in non-severe SARS-CoV-2 infection. Whole-study context: The chains were unpaired, and the sequenced material was bulk RNA from unsorted whole blood.

Attachment of unique molecular identifiers was made to individual cDNA molecules. In TCRdb, the 5' RACE reads were re-called with MiXCR into one record per CDR3 protein. The repertoire includes some 80,000 distinct CDR3 sequences, less than 5.5% of them detected once, and about 7% sits in the top ten. This clonotype appeared many times. Antigen specificity is unknown. The study's findings and limits: There was a bias toward anti-spike CD8 responses in VDJdb matching, which missed private and CD4 specificities.

The starting material was whole blood, obtained at baseline. The TCR comes from an adult who was a healthcare worker with PCR-confirmed SARS-CoV-2 infection or an uninfected control (not recorded which).

CDR3 amino acids: CASSSARDRGSPLHF. In DNA form, the CDR3 reads TGTGCCAGCAGTTCCGCCCGGGACAGGGGTTCACCCCTCCACTTT. The chain carries TRBV27 and TRBJ1-6; 10 bases match TRBD1. J gave up 9 bases and V 4 bases, and 6 bases lay outside the gene matches. The CDR3 runs 15 residues. The germline V gene has CDR1 MNHEY and CDR2 SMNVEV (reference sequence).